The rows below give T cell receptor beta chains drawn from one sample of a study of blood T cell repertoires in COVID-19. The table came from immunoSEQ multiplex PCR; TCRdb's copy has only in-frame clones and leaves some out. The repertoire consists of about 120,000 clones, with over 60% occurring once and the leading ten covering 3.5% to 4.5%. The specimen was peripheral blood. These receptors all come from a woman aged 80 or over with acute or convalescent COVID-19. The CDR3 runs from the conserved cysteine through the conserved F or W. The D gene is left open where the match is weak. Expanded clones are given a class, and other clones once, few, many or no size at all.

16 NA TRBJ2-3 TRBV5-6 TRBD2 TGTGCCAGCAGCTTCGTGGGAGGGGAATCGTGGGGGGCGCAGTATTTT CASSFVGGESWGAQYF
11 NA TRBJ1-2 TRBV30 TRBD1 TGTGCCTGGATGACAGGGGTTGGCTACACCTTC CAWMTGVGYTF
14 few TRBJ2-3 TRBV20-1 NA TGCAGTGCTAGTGGGGAGCCTGGCACAGATACGCAGTATTTT CSASGEPGTDTQYF
13 once TRBJ1-2 TRBV19 TRBD1 TGTGCCAGTAGGCCAGGGGGCGACTATGGCTACACCTTC CASRPGGDYGYTF
16 few TRBJ1-3 TRBV15 NA TGTGCCACCAGCAGAGATCGTCCGGGACAAGGAAACACCATATATTTT CATSRDRPGQGNTIYF
17 once TRBJ2-5 TRBV3-1/TRBV3-2 TRBD2 TGTGCCAGCAGATCCGTCGGCAGCGGGAGGGCGCGGGAGACCCAGTACTTC CASRSVGSGRARETQYF
17 NA TRBJ1-1 TRBV5-1 TRBD1 TGCGCCAGCACGAACGTACCACAGGGGGCAGCGAACACTGAAGCTTTCTTT CASTNVPQGAANTEAFF
12 NA TRBJ2-2 TRBV30 NA TGTGCCTGGAGTGTCACCCTTAGGGAGCTGTTTTTT CAWSVTLRELFF
14 many TRBJ2-3 TRBV5-1 NA TGCGCCAGCAGCGGCGGAGATAGCACAGATACGCAGTATTTT CASSGGDSTDTQYF
15 NA TRBJ1-4 TRBV7-9 NA TGTGCCAGCAGCCTTCTCCCCGGGGGGAGTGAAAAACTGTTTTTT CASSLLPGGSEKLFF
13 NA TRBJ2-1 TRBV7-9 TRBD2 TGTGCCAGCAGCTTAGGGTCATCTAGCGGGCAGTTCTTC CASSLGSSSGQFF
12 NA TRBJ1-1 TRBV10-1 TRBD1 TGCGCCAGCAGTGACCACAGGGGTGAAGCTTTCTTT CASSDHRGEAFF
16 NA TRBJ2-3 TRBV15 NA TGTGCCACCAGCATGGCCAAGCGGGCGGGCACAGATACGCAGTATTTT CATSMAKRAGTDTQYF
13 NA TRBJ1-4 TRBV12-3/TRBV12-4 NA TGTGCCAGCAGTTTAGTGGCAGGCGAAAAACTGTTTTTT CASSLVAGEKLFF
17 NA TRBJ2-3 TRBV7-9 TRBD2 TGTGCCAGCAGCTTAGGGGGGGGTGGACTAATCACAGATACGCAGTATTTT CASSLGGGGLITDTQYF
16 NA TRBJ2-6 TRBV7-3 TRBD2 TGTGCCAGCAGCTTAGGGAGGGTCCCTGGGGCCAACGTCCTGACTTTC CASSLGRVPGANVLTF
13 NA TRBJ2-1 TRBV5-1 TRBD2 TGCGCCAGCAGCTCACTAGCGGGAGATGAGCAGTTCTTC CASSSLAGDEQFF
18 NA TRBJ2-1 TRBV15 TRBD2 TGTGCCACCAGCAGAGGATTAGGAGCGGGGGGAACCTACAATGAGCAGTTCTTC CATSRGLGAGGTYNEQFF
13 NA TRBJ1-1 TRBV30 NA TGTGCCTTCGCCATACAGGGACCCACTGAAGCTTTCTTT CAFAIQGPTEAFF
14 NA TRBJ1-6 TRBV5-4 NA TGTGCCAGCAGCTTGGGGACAGATAATTCACCCCTCCACTTT CASSLGTDNSPLHF
13 NA TRBJ2-5 TRBV7-2 NA TGTGCCAGCAGTCGCGGGTACCAAGAGACCCAGTACTTC CASSRGYQETQYF
13 NA TRBJ2-7 TRBV30 NA TGTGCCTGGAGGGAGACAGGACCCTACGAGCAGTACTTC CAWRETGPYEQYF
15 NA TRBJ1-6 TRBV2 TRBD1 TGTGCCAGCAGCCGGGGACAGGGCTACAGTTCACCCCTCCACTTT CASSRGQGYSSPLHF
15 many TRBJ2-7 TRBV4-3 NA TGCGCCAGCAGCCAACGGTATACTCGTTCATACGAGCAGTACTTC CASSQRYTRSYEQYF
16 NA TRBJ2-3 TRBV24-1 TRBD2 TGTGCCACCAGTGATACCAGCGGGGGGGCCGGAGATACGCAGTATTTT CATSDTSGGAGDTQYF
16 NA TRBJ2-1 TRBV9 TRBD2 TGTGCCAGCAGCGTCTCTGGCGGGAGGGCCTACAATGAGCAGTTCTTC CASSVSGGRAYNEQFF
13 NA TRBJ1-3 TRBV7-6 TRBD1 TGTGCCAGCAGCAGACAGGGTGGAAACACCATATATTTT CASSRQGGNTIYF
16 NA TRBJ2-2 TRBV5-4 TRBD2 TGTGCCAGCAGCCTCCTAGCGGGAATAGAAACCGGGGAGCTGTTTTTT CASSLLAGIETGELFF
15 NA TRBJ1-5 TRBV6-5 TRBD1 TGTGCCAGCAGCCCAGGACAGGGCAACAATCAGCCCCAGCATTTT CASSPGQGNNQPQHF
13 NA TRBJ2-2 TRBV3-1/TRBV3-2 TRBD1 TGTGCCAGCAGCCGACAGGGAGTCGGGGAGCTGTTTTTT CASSRQGVGELFF
16 NA TRBJ2-5 TRBV5-4 TRBD2 TGTGCCAGCAGCTCTCTAGCGGGGGGGATCGGAAAGACCCAGTACTTC CASSSLAGGIGKTQYF
11 NA TRBJ2-5 TRBV2 NA TGTGCCAGCTCTTTCCAAGAGACCCAGTACTTC CASSFQETQYF
14 NA TRBJ1-2 TRBV6-5 TRBD1 TGTGCCAGCAGGAACAGGGGGTCAAGGTATGGCTACACCTTC CASRNRGSRYGYTF
12 NA TRBJ1-1 TRBV29-1 NA TGCAGCGTCGACAGTATGGGCACTGAAGCTTTCTTT CSVDSMGTEAFF
15 NA TRBJ1-1 TRBV15 NA TGTGCCACCAGCAGAGATCGAGGCTGGGACACTGAAGCTTTCTTT CATSRDRGWDTEAFF
15 NA TRBJ1-2 TRBV7-3 NA TGTGCCAGCAGCCCCTCCCGCCGGGGTAACTATGGCTACACCTTC CASSPSRRGNYGYTF
13 NA TRBJ2-7 TRBV27 TRBD1 TGTGCCAGCAGTTCCTACAGGGGGCAGGAGCAGTACTTC CASSSYRGQEQYF
13 few TRBJ1-1 TRBV27 TRBD1 TGTGCCAGCAGTGCGGGACAGTACTCTGAAGCTTTCTTT CASSAGQYSEAFF
17 few TRBJ2-3 TRBV14 NA TGTGCCAGCAGCCAAGCTAGGGGGGGACCTTCCACAGATACGCAGTATTTT CASSQARGGPSTDTQYF
12 NA TRBJ1-1 TRBV3-1/TRBV3-2 NA TGTGCCAGCAGCCAAGCGGAGACTGAAGCTTTCTTT CASSQAETEAFF
14 NA TRBJ2-7 TRBV27 TRBD1 TGTGCCAGCAGCCCGAAACAGGGGGCGAACGAGCAGTACTTC CASSPKQGANEQYF
15 NA TRBJ2-1 TRBV6-5 TRBD2 TGTGCCAGCACCACACCAAGCGGGGGGGTAGTTAAGCAGTTCTTC CASTTPSGGVVKQFF
14 few TRBJ1-5 TRBV2 TRBD1 TGTGCCAGCAGAGAGACAGGGGGCAATCAGCCCCAGCATTTT CASRETGGNQPQHF
14 NA TRBJ2-1 TRBV7-2 NA TGTGCCAGCAGCTGGGGACACTCTTCCAATGAGCAGTTCTTC CASSWGHSSNEQFF
14 NA TRBJ2-1 TRBV7-2 NA TGTGCCAGCAGCTTAGGGTTAGTAAGCAATGAGCAGTTCTTC CASSLGLVSNEQFF
17 NA TRBJ2-6 TRBV4-3 NA TGCGCCAGCAGCCCCAGGGTCCGGACCTCTGGGGCCAACGTCCTGACTTTC CASSPRVRTSGANVLTF
14 NA TRBJ1-5 TRBV6-5 TRBD1 TGTGCCAGTCTCCTCACAGGGGACAATCAGCCCCAGCATTTT CASLLTGDNQPQHF
15 NA TRBJ2-5 TRBV19 NA TGTGCCAGTAGTAAAGGGAGAACAAACGAAGAGACCCAGTACTTC CASSKGRTNEETQYF
15 NA TRBJ2-7 TRBV2 NA TGTGCCAGCAGTGAACGGCCTAGGGGGAACTACGAGCAGTACTTC CASSERPRGNYEQYF